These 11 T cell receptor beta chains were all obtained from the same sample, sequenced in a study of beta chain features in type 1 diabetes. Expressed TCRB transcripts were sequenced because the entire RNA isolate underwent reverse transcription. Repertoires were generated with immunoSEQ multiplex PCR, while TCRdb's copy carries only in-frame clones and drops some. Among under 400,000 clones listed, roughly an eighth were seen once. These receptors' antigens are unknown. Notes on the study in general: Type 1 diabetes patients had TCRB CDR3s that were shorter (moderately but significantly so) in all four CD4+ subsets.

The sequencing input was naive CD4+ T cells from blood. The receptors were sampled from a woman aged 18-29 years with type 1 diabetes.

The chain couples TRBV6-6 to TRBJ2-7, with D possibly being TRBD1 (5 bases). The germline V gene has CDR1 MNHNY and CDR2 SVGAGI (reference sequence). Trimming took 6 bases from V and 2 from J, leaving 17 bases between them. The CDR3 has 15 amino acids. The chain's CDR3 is CASSLGQANTYEQYF. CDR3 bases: TGTGCCAGCAGCTTGGGGCAGGCGAACACCTACGAGCAGTACTTC.

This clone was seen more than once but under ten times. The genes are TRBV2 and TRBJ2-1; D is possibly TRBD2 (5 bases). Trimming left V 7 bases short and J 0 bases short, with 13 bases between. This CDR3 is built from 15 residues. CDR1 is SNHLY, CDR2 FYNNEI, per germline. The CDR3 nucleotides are TGTGCCAGCATTCAGGAGGTCAGCTCCTACAATGAGCAGTTCTTC. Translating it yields CASIQEVSSYNEQFF.

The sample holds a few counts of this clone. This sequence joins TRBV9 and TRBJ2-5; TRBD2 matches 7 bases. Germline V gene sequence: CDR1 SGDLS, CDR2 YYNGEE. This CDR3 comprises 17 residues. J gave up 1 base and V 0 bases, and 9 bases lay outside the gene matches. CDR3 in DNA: TGTGCCAGCAGCGTAGGGGGGGGGAAACTAACCCAAGAGACCCAGTACTTC. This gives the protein CASSVGGGKLTQETQYF.

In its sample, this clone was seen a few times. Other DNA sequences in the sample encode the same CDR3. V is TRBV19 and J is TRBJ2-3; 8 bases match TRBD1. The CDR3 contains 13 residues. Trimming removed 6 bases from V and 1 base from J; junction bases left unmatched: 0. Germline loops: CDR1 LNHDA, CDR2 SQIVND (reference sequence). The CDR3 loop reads CASRDRGTDTQYF. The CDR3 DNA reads TGTGCCAGTAGGGACAGGGGCACAGATACGCAGTATTTT.

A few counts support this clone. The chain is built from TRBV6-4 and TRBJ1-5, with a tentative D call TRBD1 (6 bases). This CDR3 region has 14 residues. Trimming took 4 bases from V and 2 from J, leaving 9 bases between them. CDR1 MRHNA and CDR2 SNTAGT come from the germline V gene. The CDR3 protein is CASSVEGGNQPQHF. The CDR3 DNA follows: TGTGCCAGCAGTGTTGAGGGGGGCAATCAGCCCCAGCATTTT.

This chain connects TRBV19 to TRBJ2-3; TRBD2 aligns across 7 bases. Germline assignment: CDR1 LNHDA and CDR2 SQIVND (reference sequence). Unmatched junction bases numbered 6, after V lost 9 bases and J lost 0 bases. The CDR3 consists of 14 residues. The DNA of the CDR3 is TGTGCCAGCTCCGCGGGGGTTAGCACAGATACGCAGTATTTT. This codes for CASSAGVSTDTQYF.

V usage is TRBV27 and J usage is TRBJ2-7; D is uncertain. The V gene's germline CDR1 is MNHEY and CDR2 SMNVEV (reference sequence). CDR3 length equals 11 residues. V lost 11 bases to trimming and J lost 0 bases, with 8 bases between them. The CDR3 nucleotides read TGTGCCGGCTTCCCCTCCTACGAGCAGTACTTC. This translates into CAGFPSYEQYF.

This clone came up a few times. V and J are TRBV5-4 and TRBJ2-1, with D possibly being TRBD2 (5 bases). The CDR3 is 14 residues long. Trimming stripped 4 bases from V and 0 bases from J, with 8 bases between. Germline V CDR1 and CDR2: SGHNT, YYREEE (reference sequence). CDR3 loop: CASSGRDSYNEQFF. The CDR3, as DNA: TGTGCCAGCAGCGGCCGGGACTCCTACAATGAGCAGTTCTTC.

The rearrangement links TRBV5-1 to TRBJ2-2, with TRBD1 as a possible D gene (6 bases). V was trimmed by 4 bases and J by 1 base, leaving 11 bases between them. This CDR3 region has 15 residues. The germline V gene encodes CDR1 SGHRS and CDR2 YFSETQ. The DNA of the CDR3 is TGCGCCAGCAGCCCAGACAGGTTGAACACCGGGGAGCTGTTTTTT. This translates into CASSPDRLNTGELFF.

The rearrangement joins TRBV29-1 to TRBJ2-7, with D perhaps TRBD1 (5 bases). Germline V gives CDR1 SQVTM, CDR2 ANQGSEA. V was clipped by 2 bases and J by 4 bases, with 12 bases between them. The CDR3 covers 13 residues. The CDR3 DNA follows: TGCAGCGTTGAATGGCAGGGCGGATACGAGCAGTACTTC. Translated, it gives CSVEWQGGYEQYF.

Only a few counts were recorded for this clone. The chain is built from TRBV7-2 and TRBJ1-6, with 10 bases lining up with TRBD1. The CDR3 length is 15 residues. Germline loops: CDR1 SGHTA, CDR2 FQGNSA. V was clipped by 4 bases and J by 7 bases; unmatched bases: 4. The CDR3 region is CASSYRTGGNSPLHF. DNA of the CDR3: TGTGCCAGCAGCTATCGGACAGGGGGGAATTCACCCCTCCACTTT.